The sequence of this TCR beta chain was determined in a study of identical twins. This CDR3 region has 11 residues. Germline CDR1 SGHKS, CDR2 YYEKEE (reference sequence). The V and J ends lost 0 bases and 8 bases respectively, with 3 bases between them. The sample holds a few counts of this clonotype. In TCRdb, the 5' RACE reads were re-called with MiXCR into one record per CDR3 protein. The table lists more than 600,000 distinct CDR3 sequences, around a sixth of them singletons. The same sample was also studied in work on T cells expressing NK-cell markers. That study adds: In a group of about 6 donors, dominant NKG2C+ clonotypes represented roughly 1.0-7.0% of CD8+ T cells. These clonotypes also led the CD3+CD56-NKG2C+ fraction in four donors.

This receptor was obtained from a woman aged 18-30 years in good health. The chain recombines TRBV5-5 with TRBJ1-3; no definite D call. Source material: PBMCs. The CDR3 loop reads CASSLEYTIYF. CDR3 nucleotides: TGTGCCAGCAGCTTGGAATACACCATATATTTT. Drawing the rest from reference TRBV5-5 and TRBJ1-3, the complete variable domain is DAGVTQSPTHLIKTRGQQVTLRCSPISGHKSVSWYQQVLGQGPQFIFQYYEKEERGRGNFPDRFSARQFPNYSSELNVNALLLGDSALYLCASSLEYTIYFGEGSWLTVV.